This section outlines one TCR beta chain sequence together with its context. Original handling: Reference gene primer amplification gave estimated nucleated cell counts. Data came from immunoSEQ multiplex PCR; TCRdb stores just in-frame clones and leaves some out. V and J calls and clone size are given by that table; D and trimming were obtained from the DNA. The table shows roughly 440,000 clones, with 88% occurring only once. The data stem from a study of blood T cell repertoires in COVID-19. V shed 6 bases and J shed 5 bases, with 14 bases lying between them. This CDR3 has 14 residues. Germline CDR1 and CDR2: LNHDA and SQIVND (reference sequence).

This receptor was identified in a woman aged 45-65 years with COVID-19, enrolled during active disease. The chain links TRBV19 to TRBJ1-5, with D maybe TRBD1 (6 bases). Sequencing was carried out using peripheral blood. CDR3 nucleotide sequence: TGTGCCAGTAGCCCCAGGGGTTTGGATCAGCCCCAGCATTTT. Protein product: CASSPRGLDQPQHF.